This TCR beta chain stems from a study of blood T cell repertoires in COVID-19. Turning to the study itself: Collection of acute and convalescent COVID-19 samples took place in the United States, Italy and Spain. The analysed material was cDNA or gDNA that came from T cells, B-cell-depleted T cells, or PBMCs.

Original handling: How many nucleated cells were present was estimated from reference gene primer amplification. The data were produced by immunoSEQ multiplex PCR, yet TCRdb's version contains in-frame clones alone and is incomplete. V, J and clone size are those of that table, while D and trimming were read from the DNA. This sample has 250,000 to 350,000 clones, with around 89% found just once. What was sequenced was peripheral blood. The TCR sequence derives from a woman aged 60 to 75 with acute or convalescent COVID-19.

CDR3 sequence: CASSKTDAEAFF. CDR3 in DNA: TGTGCCAGCAGCAAGACAGATGCTGAAGCTTTCTTT. The rearrangement joins TRBV11-3 to TRBJ1-1, with TRBD1 as a possible D gene (5 bases). Trimming took 5 bases from V and 6 from J, leaving 10 bases between them. The CDR3 is made up of 12 amino acids. The germline V gene encodes CDR1 SGHNT and CDR2 YENEEA.